Below, 16 T cell receptor beta chains from the same sample are listed, as sequenced in a study of shared clonotypes between healthy human individuals. Here immunoSEQ multiplex PCR was the method, and the copy in TCRdb shows in-frame clones only, minus some. The sample lists roughly 2 million clones, less than 95% occurring once. Naive CD8 cells were CD45RO-negative, positively selected for CCR7, excluding terminally differentiated effector memory CD45RA+ cells. The sequenced material came from naive CD8+ T cells sorted from blood. The origin of the receptors is a young man in good health.

The gene calls are TRBV4-1 and TRBJ2-7; a possible D gene is TRBD1 (6 bases). The V gene's germline CDR1 is MGHRA and CDR2 YSYEKL. Trimming cost V 0 bases and J 1 base, with 10 bases left between them. This CDR3 has 15 amino acids. This CDR3 reads CASSQEYQGSYEQYF. The CDR3 bases are TGCGCCAGCAGCCAAGAGTACCAGGGGTCCTACGAGCAGTACTTC.

Notes on this clone: A read error may explain this, as a much larger clone is one base away. The same CDR3 can be traced to other DNA sequences in this sample. The chain uses TRBV9 and TRBJ2-7; TRBD1 matches at 7 bases. Losses at the gene ends were 0 bases for V and 3 bases for J; bases not matched to a gene: 3. The CDR3 runs to 14 residues. Germline-derived CDR1 and CDR2 are SGDLS and YYNGEE. The DNA of the CDR3 is TGTGCCAGCAGCGTAGAGGCAGGGGGCTACGAGCAGTACTTC. Its protein is CASSVEAGGYEQYF. Filled out from reference TRBV9 and TRBJ2-7, the complete variable domain reads DSGVTQTPKHLITATGQRVTLRCSPRSGDLSVYWYQQSLDQGLQFLIQYYNGEERAKGNILERFSAQQFPDLHSELNLSSLELGDSALYFCASSVEAGGYEQYFGPGTRLTVT.

This clone was seen a single time. Other DNA sequences in this sample translate to the same CDR3. The chain has TRBV9 and TRBJ2-3; weak D call: TRBD2 (5 bases). V was clipped by 4 bases and J by 0 bases, with 9 bases between them. Germline lookup yields CDR1 SGDLS and CDR2 YYNGEE. CDR3 size: 14 residues. The CDR3, as DNA: TGTGCCAGCAGCCCTAGCAGTAGCACAGATACGCAGTATTTT. Translation gives CASSPSSSTDTQYF.

This chain connects TRBV4-3 to TRBJ2-1; tentative D call: TRBD2 (6 bases). The CDR3 totals 14 residues. V lost 1 base and J 8 bases, leaving 12 bases between the germline ends. Germline CDR1 LGHNA, CDR2 YSLEER. The CDR3 DNA sequence: TGCGCCAGCAGCCAAGGCAGGGAGGCCGATGAGCAGTTCTTC. It codes for CASSQGREADEQFF.

The chain combines TRBV27 with TRBJ1-1, with a possible D match to TRBD1 (5 bases). Trimming took off 2 bases at V and 1 base at J, with 11 bases between the two ends. CDR1 is MNHEY, CDR2 SMNVEV, per germline (reference sequence). The CDR3 extends over 15 amino acids. CDR3 sequence: CASSLGANGNTEAFF. The CDR3 DNA sequence: TGTGCCAGCAGTTTAGGGGCCAATGGGAACACTGAAGCTTTCTTT.

The chain uses TRBV21-1 and TRBJ2-7; the DNA was not compared with TRBD2, the D call given in the table. TRBV21-1 is classified as a pseudogene. CDR3 size: 14 residues. CDR3 residues: CASSKEPGKRGRFF. Here the CDR3 DNA reads TGTGCCAGCAGCAAAGAACCGGGGAAACGGGGTCGTTTCTTC.

The J gene is TRBJ1-6, the V gene TRBV7-6; 7 bases align to TRBD1. The CDR3 is 16 amino acids. The V gene's germline CDR1 is SGHVS and CDR2 FNYEAQ. V trimming: 5 bases; J trimming: 7 bases; junction bases outside the gene matches: 11. This CDR3 reads CASSTQGGAGNSPLHF. The CDR3 DNA sequence: TGTGCCAGCAGCACTCAGGGGGGGGCCGGCAATTCACCCCTCCACTTT.

The chain is built from TRBV7-9 and TRBJ1-4, with 8 bases aligning to TRBD1. V lost 5 bases and J lost 7; bases outside the gene matches: 9. The length of the CDR3 is 15 residues. Germline V gives CDR1 SEHNR, CDR2 FQNEAQ (reference sequence). The CDR3 bases are TGTGCCAGCAGCGTATCCGGGACAGGTAGTGAAAAACTGTTTTTT. Amino acid sequence: CASSVSGTGSEKLFF.

The genes are TRBV30 and TRBJ2-7, with D perhaps matching TRBD1 (5 bases). Germline V gene sequence: CDR1 GTSNPN, CDR2 SVGIG (reference sequence). The CDR3 extends over 13 amino acids. The ends were cut back, 5 bases at V and 2 bases at J, with 13 bases in the middle. The CDR3 is CAWVGAPAYEQYF. The CDR3 nucleotides are TGTGCCTGGGTTGGGGCACCAGCCTACGAGCAGTACTTC. Supplemented by reference TRBV30 and TRBJ2-7, the full variable domain reads SQTIHQWPATLVQPVGSPLSLECTVEGTSNPNLYWYRQAAGRGLQLLFYSVGIGQISSEVPQNLSASRPQDRQFILSSKKLLLSDSGFYLCAWVGAPAYEQYFGPGTRLTVT.

The chain has TRBV29-1 and TRBJ1-4, with TRBD1 as a possible D gene (6 bases). The CDR3 totals 13 residues. In germline, CDR1 is SQVTM, CDR2 ANQGSEA. The V end lost 6 bases, the J end lost 2 bases, and 10 bases lay between the germline ends. In DNA, the CDR3 is TGCAGCGTCGCCAGGGGTACTAATGAAAAACTGTTTTTT. Its translation is CSVARGTNEKLFF.

This clone was counted once. The CDR3 here is CASSQDVRDRGRDEQFF. In DNA form, the CDR3 reads TGTGCCAGCAGCCAAGATGTCCGGGACAGGGGGCGCGATGAGCAGTTCTTC. The chain uses TRBV7-8 and TRBJ2-1, with 12 bases aligning to TRBD1. V lost 5 bases, J lost 8 bases, and 13 bases stayed unmatched. The CDR3 contains 17 residues. The germline CDR1 and CDR2 sequences are SGHVS and FQNEAQ.

The gene calls are TRBV19 and TRBJ1-5; D possibly corresponds to TRBD1 (5 bases). CDR3 size: 14 residues. V was cut by 5 bases and J by 3 bases, with 11 bases left in between. In germline, CDR1 is LNHDA, CDR2 SQIVND (reference sequence). CDR3 region: CASSPGRDNQPQHF. The CDR3 DNA is TGTGCCAGTAGTCCGGGACGGGACAATCAGCCCCAGCATTTT.

V is TRBV7-9 and J is TRBJ1-1; the D is unclear. The V gene lost 7 bases and the J gene lost 3 bases, with 12 bases spanning the gap. The germline V gene has CDR1 SEHNR and CDR2 FQNEAQ (reference sequence). The CDR3 runs to 13 residues. DNA for the CDR3: TGTGCCAGCATGAACACCGGTGACACTGAAGCTTTCTTT. Encoded protein: CASMNTGDTEAFF. The variable domain in full, completed from reference TRBV7-9 and TRBJ1-1, reads DTGVSQNPRHKITKRGQNVTFRCDPISEHNRLYWYRQTLGQGPEFLTYFQNEAQLEKSRLLSDRFSAERPKGSFSTLEIQRTEQGDSAMYLCASMNTGDTEAFFGQGTRLTVV.

The rearrangement links TRBV6-5 to TRBJ2-2; D is ambiguous. Trimming took off 1 base at V and 8 bases at J, with 8 bases between the two ends. Looked up from germline, CDR1 is MNHEY and CDR2 is SVGAGI. The CDR3 spans 13 residues. The CDR3 protein is CASSYFTAGELFF. The CDR3 nucleotides are TGTGCCAGCAGTTACTTTACAGCGGGGGAGCTGTTTTTT.

This rearrangement joins TRBV28 to TRBJ2-5; D possibly uses TRBD1 or TRBD2 (5 bases each). Germline CDR1 reads MDHEN; CDR2 reads SYDVKM. V was clipped by 4 bases and J by 3 bases, with 9 bases between them. The CDR3 length is 13 residues. CDR3 in amino acids: CASSSGPKETQYF. In DNA form, the CDR3 reads TGTGCCAGCAGTTCGGGACCAAAAGAGACCCAGTACTTC.

The chain combines TRBV11-2 with TRBJ2-7; D call uncertain. The V end was cut by 1 base, the J end by 9 bases, with 19 bases between. The CDR3 extends over 15 amino acids. Per germline, CDR1 SGHAT and CDR2 FQNNGV. CDR3 amino acids: CASSLGGSEDPRQYF. CDR3 sequence (DNA): TGTGCCAGCAGCTTAGGCGGCTCCGAAGACCCCCGGCAGTACTTC.